Below are 31 T cell receptor beta chains sequenced from a single sample in a study of T-cell reconstitution after alpha-beta-depleted transplantation in children. Unique molecular identifiers were used in preparing the TCRbeta library. TCRdb passed the PCR reads through MiXCR, listing each CDR3 protein once. The sample has roughly 350,000 distinct CDR3 sequences; around 15% are singletons. Sequenced here: PBMCs, mostly from graft donor cells, sampled 360 days after TCRalphabeta/CD19-depleted stem cell transplant. These receptors originate from a male patient aged 2 to 9 who had a stem cell transplant for acute lymphoblastic leukemia, so the T cells may come from the graft donor.

This clonotype was seen ten or more times. The chain couples TRBV4-1 to TRBJ2-2; 12 nucleotides line up with TRBD2. The CDR3 consists of 17 residues. V trimming: 3 bases; J trimming: 4 bases; junction bases outside the gene matches: 6. Germline V gene lookup returns CDR1 MGHRA and CDR2 YSYEKL. The CDR3 DNA is TGCGCCAGCAGCCATGCCGGGACTAGCGGGTTCACCGGGGAGCTGTTTTTT. Translated, it gives CASSHAGTSGFTGELFF.

This clonotype was counted a few times. The CDR3 sequence: CASSVEGYSSDTQYF. As DNA, the CDR3 is TGTGCCAGCAGCGTTGAGGGCTACTCGTCGGATACGCAGTATTTT. The J gene is TRBJ2-3, the V gene TRBV9; tentative D call: TRBD2 (5 bases). The ends were cut back, 2 bases at V and 6 bases at J, with 16 bases in the middle. Germline CDR1 SGDLS, CDR2 YYNGEE. CDR3 size: 15 residues.

This clonotype has more than one count but fewer than ten. This chain uses TRBV9 with TRBJ2-1; no definite D call. The CDR3 runs to 14 residues. Looked up from germline, CDR1 is SGDLS and CDR2 is YYNGEE. The V end lost 3 bases, the J end lost 7 bases, and 14 bases lay between the germline ends. This CDR3 reads CASSATYWGNEQFF. The CDR3, as DNA: TGTGCCAGCAGCGCCACTTACTGGGGAAATGAGCAGTTCTTC.

V gene TRBV15 combines with J gene TRBJ2-5; no clear D. The CDR3 extends over 14 amino acids. Germline V CDR1 and CDR2: LNHNV, YYDKDF (reference sequence). Trimming stripped 0 bases from V and 1 base from J, with 6 bases between. In nucleotides, the CDR3 is TGTGCCACCAGCAGAGACTTAGCCCAAGAGACCCAGTACTTC. It yields the protein CATSRDLAQETQYF.

In its sample, this clonotype was seen a few times. The V gene is TRBV6-1, the J gene TRBJ2-2; D ambiguous. The CDR3 length is 14 residues. Germline assignment: CDR1 MNHNS and CDR2 SASEGT. V shed 9 bases and J shed 0 bases, with 11 bases lying between them. The CDR3 loop is CASSGMSNTGELFF. CDR3 in DNA: TGTGCCAGTTCTGGGATGTCGAACACCGGGGAGCTGTTTTTT.

This chain joins TRBV10-3 and TRBJ2-5, with 8 nucleotides matching TRBD1. The germline CDR1 and CDR2 sequences are ENHRY and SYGVKD. After removal of 4 bases from V and 0 bases from J, the junction contained 4 bases not matched to a gene. The CDR3 contains 15 residues. The CDR3 loop reads CAISGRQGYQETQYF. CDR3 sequence (DNA): TGTGCCATCAGTGGGCGACAGGGGTACCAAGAGACCCAGTACTTC.

This clonotype has at least ten counts. The chain joins TRBV12-3 or TRBV12-4 to TRBJ2-1, with D perhaps given as TRBD1 or TRBD2 (5 bases each). This CDR3 is built from 14 residues. The V end was cut by 7 bases, the J end by 8 bases, with 18 bases between. Here the CDR3 reads CASKDQGVVHEQFF. The CDR3 DNA reads as TGTGCCAGCAAGGACCAGGGAGTGGTCCATGAGCAGTTCTTC.

This clonotype came up a few times. This chain joins TRBV28 and TRBJ1-1, with 10 bases identical to TRBD1. Germline CDR1 MDHEN, CDR2 SYDVKM. V gave up 5 bases and J gave up 6 bases; unmatched junction bases: 9. The CDR3 runs 15 residues. CDR3 region: CASSPPGQGKSEAFF. The CDR3 nucleotides are TGTGCCAGCAGTCCCCCGGGACAGGGGAAATCTGAAGCTTTCTTT.

The chain combines TRBV28 with TRBJ1-3; no firm D call. Between the trimmed V and J ends, which lost 1 base and 2 bases, there was a span of 12 bases. Germline-derived CDR1 and CDR2 are MDHEN and SYDVKM. CDR3 size: 16 residues. The CDR3 loop is CASSLLAQNPGNTIYF. The CDR3 DNA follows: TGTGCCAGCAGTTTATTGGCCCAAAATCCTGGAAACACCATATATTTT.

This CDR3 is CASSQGIGRYEQYF. CDR3 bases: TGTGCCAGCAGCCAAGGAATAGGACGGTACGAGCAGTACTTC. The V and J genes are TRBV4-2 and TRBJ2-7; no definite D call. CDR3 length equals 14 residues. V lost 1 base and J 4 bases, leaving 11 bases between the germline ends. Looked up from germline, CDR1 is LGHNA and CDR2 is YNFKEQ.

This clonotype was observed a few times. The chain joins TRBV28 to TRBJ2-3; 7 bases match TRBD2. The V gene's germline CDR1 is MDHEN and CDR2 SYDVKM. Trimming removed 2 bases from V and 1 base from J; junction bases left unmatched: 9. There are 17 residues in the CDR3. CDR3 coding DNA: TGTGCCAGCAGTTTAACCTCCGGCGGGAGAGGCACAGATACGCAGTATTTT. It yields the protein CASSLTSGGRGTDTQYF.

This chain joins TRBV30 and TRBJ2-3; D not resolved. V was cut by 0 bases and J by 2 bases, with 6 bases left in between. The CDR3 runs 13 residues. The germline gives CDR1 GTSNPN, CDR2 SVGIG (reference sequence). CDR3 amino acids: CAWSVRTTDTQYF. Here the CDR3 DNA reads TGTGCCTGGAGTGTACGGACCACAGATACGCAGTATTTT.

The chain combines TRBV12-3 or TRBV12-4 with TRBJ2-2; D might be TRBD1 (6 bases). This CDR3 is 17 amino acids long. Trimming pared 3 bases from V and 1 base from J, leaving 15 bases between. The chain's CDR3 is CASSFRWGPKNTGELFF. CDR3 nucleotides: TGTGCCAGCAGTTTCAGGTGGGGGCCGAAGAACACCGGGGAGCTGTTTTTT.

J is TRBJ1-1 and V is TRBV4-3, with no clear D. The germline V and J ends were trimmed by 4 bases and 1 base, with 13 bases remaining between them. Germline V lookup: CDR1 LGHNA, CDR2 YSLEER. This CDR3 has 15 amino acids. DNA of the CDR3: TGCGCCAGCAGCCCCTGGACGACGGGGAACACTGAAGCTTTCTTT. Encoded protein: CASSPWTTGNTEAFF.

The chain carries TRBV2 and TRBJ2-3; D not certain. V was cut by 8 bases and J by 1 base, with 10 bases left in between. This CDR3 is 13 amino acids long. Germline CDR1 is SNHLY and CDR2 is FYNNEI. CDR3 in amino acids: CASALGGTDTQYF. For the CDR3, the DNA is TGTGCCAGCGCGCTGGGTGGCACAGATACGCAGTATTTT. Full variable domain (rest looked up from reference TRBV2 and TRBJ2-3): EPEVTQTPSHQVTQMGQEVILRCVPISNHLYFYWYRQILGQKVEFLVSFYNNEISEKSEIFDDQFSVERPDGSNFTLKIRSTKLEDSAMYFCASALGGTDTQYFGPGTRLTVL.

The sample holds a few counts of this clonotype. The rearrangement uses TRBV20-1 and TRBJ2-1; no reliable D call. The germline gives CDR1 DFQATT, CDR2 SNEGSKA (reference sequence). V was pared by 6 bases and J by 2 bases, with 14 bases between. The CDR3 sequence is 14 residues long. The CDR3 DNA sequence: TGCAGTGCCCCACCCGGGCTAGCCTACAATGAGCAGTTCTTC. This encodes CSAPPGLAYNEQFF.

The J gene is TRBJ2-4, the V gene TRBV4-2; D perhaps matches TRBD1 (6 bases). Germline-derived CDR1 and CDR2 are LGHNA and YNFKEQ. The V and J ends lost 4 bases and 8 bases respectively, with 15 bases between them. This CDR3 has 14 residues. This CDR3 reads CASSRNREGDIQYF. In DNA form, the CDR3 reads TGTGCCAGCAGCCGGAACAGGGAAGGCGACATTCAGTACTTC.

This clonotype appeared a single time. The junction departs from germline at one end; a sequencing error may be responsible. J is TRBJ2-5 and V is TRBV7-7, with 8 nucleotides matching TRBD1. The CDR3 is 13 amino acids. Germline V lookup: CDR1 SSHAT, CDR2 FNYEAQ (reference sequence). The CDR3 coding sequence is TGTGCTAGCAGCTTAACAGGGGGACAGACCCAGTACTTC. Amino acid sequence: CASSLTGGQTQYF.

The J gene is TRBJ2-7, the V gene TRBV28, with D perhaps matching TRBD1 (5 bases). This CDR3 has 13 amino acids. Germline assignment: CDR1 MDHEN and CDR2 SYDVKM. Trimming removed 3 bases from V and 5 bases from J, with 11 bases in between. The DNA for the CDR3 is TGTGCCAGCAGTTTCAGGGTCTGGGACGAGCAGTACTTC. This encodes CASSFRVWDEQYF.

This clonotype was counted many times. V usage is TRBV12-3 or TRBV12-4 and J usage is TRBJ2-7, with 9 bases that match TRBD1. The trim removed 6 bases at V and 2 bases at J, leaving 11 bases unmatched. This CDR3 region has 16 residues. The CDR3: CASSSHPGQGPYEQYF. The CDR3 coding sequence is TGTGCCAGCAGCTCCCACCCGGGACAGGGTCCCTACGAGCAGTACTTC.

This chain uses TRBV6-2 or TRBV6-3 with TRBJ1-4; D ambiguous. This CDR3 is built from 16 residues. CDR1 and CDR2 (germline): MNHEY, SVGEGT. Trimming cost V 0 bases and J 7 bases, with 15 bases left between them. The CDR3 nucleotides are TGTGCCAGCAGTTACTCATCGCCGAAGGCATCTGAAAAACTGTTTTTT. It encodes CASSYSSPKASEKLFF.

This clonotype was observed a handful of times. This rearrangement joins TRBV18 to TRBJ2-3; D perhaps matches TRBD2 (6 bases). The CDR3 contains 17 residues. The germline CDR1 and CDR2 sequences are KGHSH and LQKENI. V lost 0 bases, J lost 2 bases, and 15 bases lay in between. CDR3 loop: CASSPPLRGGPTDTQYF. The CDR3 region has the DNA TGTGCCAGCTCACCACCATTGAGGGGAGGACCCACAGATACGCAGTATTTT.

The chain links TRBV5-6 to TRBJ2-1, with unresolved D. V lost 4 bases and J lost 0, with 20 bases in between. This CDR3 is 18 amino acids long. Germline V gene data show CDR1 as SGHDT and CDR2 as YYEEEE. Here the CDR3 DNA reads TGTGCCAGCAGCCTCACGAAAGGGCCGGCAAGCTCCTACAATGAGCAGTTCTTC. It encodes CASSLTKGPASSYNEQFF.

This clonotype was found a few times. The chain couples TRBV5-1 to TRBJ2-7, with 7 bases aligning to TRBD2. Germline V gives CDR1 SGHRS, CDR2 YFSETQ. The CDR3 covers 16 residues. V shed 3 bases, J shed 2 bases, and the junction held 11 bases outside the gene matches. This CDR3 reads CASSSPRLAGPYEQYF. The CDR3 DNA reads TGCGCCAGCAGCTCCCCTAGACTAGCTGGGCCCTACGAGCAGTACTTC.

This clonotype was recorded many times. The rearrangement uses TRBV4-3 and TRBJ2-5, with D unresolved. CDR1 LGHNA and CDR2 YSLEER come from the germline V gene. This CDR3 is built from 19 residues. V dropped 1 base and J dropped 5 bases, with 26 bases sitting between them. In DNA form, the CDR3 reads TGCGCCAGCAGCCAAGTTGGAGAGAGGAGAAGCGTGGGATGGGAGACCCAGTACTTC. The encoded protein is CASSQVGERRSVGWETQYF.

This clonotype was seen a handful of times. J is TRBJ2-2 and V is TRBV24-1; 9 bases match TRBD1. The CDR3 is 16 residues long. After removal of 3 bases from V and 1 base from J, the junction contained 2 bases not matched to a gene. Germline CDR1 reads KGHDR; CDR2 reads SFDVKD. This chain's CDR3 is CATSDPGQGNTGELFF. The CDR3 DNA sequence: TGTGCCACCAGTGATCCGGGACAGGGGAACACCGGGGAGCTGTTTTTT.

This clonotype was recorded at least ten times. The genes are TRBV6-5 and TRBJ2-7, with D hard to call. Per germline, CDR1 MNHEY and CDR2 SVGAGI. V was trimmed by 0 bases and J by 0 bases, leaving 6 bases between them. CDR3 size: 14 residues. DNA for the CDR3: TGTGCCAGCAGTTACTCGCGGTTCTCCTACGAGCAGTACTTC. Encoded protein: CASSYSRFSYEQYF.

The V gene is TRBV12-3 or TRBV12-4, the J gene TRBJ1-5, with D perhaps TRBD1 (5 bases). The CDR3 contains 16 residues. With 2 bases removed from V and 7 bases from J, the gap between germline ends came to 18 bases. The CDR3 sequence: CASSLRQGIRGQPQHF. CDR3 coding DNA: TGTGCCAGCAGTTTACGGCAGGGAATCCGTGGACAGCCCCAGCATTTT.

This clonotype was seen many times. The J gene is TRBJ2-1, the V gene TRBV5-1; TRBD2 is a possible D gene (6 bases). The germline CDR1 and CDR2 sequences are SGHRS and YFSETQ. The length of the CDR3 is 13 residues. Trimming removed 4 bases from V and 7 bases from J, with 12 bases in between. This CDR3 reads CASSVTSLNEQFF. The CDR3 coding sequence is TGCGCCAGCAGCGTTACTAGCCTGAATGAGCAGTTCTTC.

In its sample, this clonotype was seen many times. This rearrangement joins TRBV7-2 to TRBJ2-3, with D possibly matching TRBD2 (6 bases). This CDR3 contains 15 residues. From germline, CDR1 is SGHTA and CDR2 FQGNSA. V was clipped by 4 bases and J by 2 bases, with 13 bases between them. The CDR3 DNA reads TGTGCCAGCAGCTCTCGACTAGGGAACACAGATACGCAGTATTTT. Translation: CASSSRLGNTDTQYF.

This clonotype was observed a handful of times. CDR3 residues: CASSQDAFSNTQYF. The CDR3 nucleotides read TGTGCCAGCAGCCAAGACGCCTTTAGCAATACGCAGTATTTT. The V gene is TRBV3-1, the J gene TRBJ2-3; D gene ambiguous. V lost 0 bases to trimming and J lost 7 bases, with 11 bases between them. There are 14 residues in the CDR3. Germline V gene lookup returns CDR1 LGHDT and CDR2 YNNKEL (reference sequence).